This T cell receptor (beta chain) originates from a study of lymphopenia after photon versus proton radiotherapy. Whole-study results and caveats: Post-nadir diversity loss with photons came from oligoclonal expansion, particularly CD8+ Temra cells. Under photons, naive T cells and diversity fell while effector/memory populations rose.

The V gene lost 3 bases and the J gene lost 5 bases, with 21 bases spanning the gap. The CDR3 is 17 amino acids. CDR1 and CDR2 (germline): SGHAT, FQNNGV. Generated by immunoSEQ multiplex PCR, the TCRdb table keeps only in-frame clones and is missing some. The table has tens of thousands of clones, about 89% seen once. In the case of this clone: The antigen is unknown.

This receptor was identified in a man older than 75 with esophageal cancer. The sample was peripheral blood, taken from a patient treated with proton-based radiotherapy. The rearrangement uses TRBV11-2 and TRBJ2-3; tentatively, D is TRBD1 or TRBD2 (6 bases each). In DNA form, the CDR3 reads TGTGCCAGCAGCTTTACAGGGACCCGGCGGGGAGGAGATACGCAGTATTTT. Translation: CASSFTGTRRGGDTQYF.